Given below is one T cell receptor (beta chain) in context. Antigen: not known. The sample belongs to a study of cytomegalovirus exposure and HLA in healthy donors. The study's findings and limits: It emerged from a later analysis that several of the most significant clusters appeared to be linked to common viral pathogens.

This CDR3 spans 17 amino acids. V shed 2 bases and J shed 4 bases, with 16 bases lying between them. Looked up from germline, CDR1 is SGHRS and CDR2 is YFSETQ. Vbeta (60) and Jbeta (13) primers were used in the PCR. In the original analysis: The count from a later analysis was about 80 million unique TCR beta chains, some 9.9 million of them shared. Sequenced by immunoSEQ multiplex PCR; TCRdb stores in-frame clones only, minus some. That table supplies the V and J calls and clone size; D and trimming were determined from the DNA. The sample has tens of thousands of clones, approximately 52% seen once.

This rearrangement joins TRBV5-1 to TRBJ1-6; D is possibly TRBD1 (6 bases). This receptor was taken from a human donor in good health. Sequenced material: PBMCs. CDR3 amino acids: CASSFVAGDSYNSPLHF. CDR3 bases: TGCGCCAGCAGCTTTGTGGCAGGGGATTCATATAATTCACCCCTCCACTTT.